This T cell receptor (beta chain) was captured in a study of beta chain features in type 1 diabetes. V was pared by 2 bases and J by 3 bases, with 13 bases between. Germline-derived CDR1 and CDR2 are LGHNA and YNFKEQ. This CDR3 region has 15 residues. Sorting of CD4+ naive, central memory, regulatory and stem cell-like memory cells was performed via CD45RO/CCR7/CD25/CD127/CD95/CD27. Of the isolated RNA, all was reverse transcribed, and so the sequenced material was expressed TCRB transcripts. Assay used: immunoSEQ multiplex PCR; TCRdb lists only in-frame clones, some missing. The table includes fewer than 550,000 clones, roughly 11% detected once.

The receptor's source is a woman younger than 35 in good health. J is TRBJ2-5 and V is TRBV4-2, with D maybe TRBD2 (6 bases). Specimen: naive CD4+ T cells from blood. This CDR3 is CASSQSSWEEETQYF. DNA of the CDR3: TGTGCCAGCAGCCAATCAAGCTGGGAGGAAGAGACCCAGTACTTC.